The entry that follows covers one T cell receptor beta chain sequence. The germline V gene has CDR1 SGHTS and CDR2 YDEGEE. The CDR3 is 13 amino acids. Trimming removed 1 base at V and 5 bases at J, with 10 bases between. This record belongs to a study of blood T cell repertoires in COVID-19. Original methodology: Reference gene primers were amplified, and this amplification served to estimate nucleated cell counts. The data were produced by immunoSEQ multiplex PCR, yet TCRdb's version contains in-frame clones alone and is incomplete. Clone size and V and J calls were adopted from that table, with D and trimming inferred from the DNA. The table records 85,000 to 120,000 clones, approximately 78% of them present only once.

The receptor was derived from a man aged 55 to 69 with active or convalescent COVID-19. Input material: peripheral blood. This rearrangement joins TRBV5-8 to TRBJ2-7, with D possibly TRBD1 on 5 matching bases. The DNA of the CDR3 is TGTGCCAGCAGCTTGAGGGGTAGGCACGAGCAGTACTTC. This codes for CASSLRGRHEQYF.